The 26 T cell receptor beta chains given below trace back to one sample, sequenced in a study of T cell repertoires in cytomegalovirus infection. TCRdb fed the reads into MiXCR, producing one record per CDR3 protein. The sample shows fewer than 550,000 distinct CDR3 sequences, 11% of them seen only once. The sequencing sample was made of PBMCs. The receptors come from a human donor in good health (CMV status not recorded). Some clones in this sample may be carry-over from other donors' samples.

There are many counts of this clonotype. V gene TRBV5-6 combines with J gene TRBJ1-6; tentatively, D is TRBD1 (6 bases). The CDR3 contains 14 residues. From germline, CDR1 is SGHDT and CDR2 YYEEEE. V was cut by 3 bases and J by 6 bases, with 10 bases left in between. The CDR3 nucleotides are TGTGCCAGCAGCTACGGACAGTTTAATTCACCCCTCCACTTT. Residues: CASSYGQFNSPLHF.

There are many counts of this clonotype. The chain recombines TRBV28 with TRBJ2-3; D unclear. This CDR3 has 14 amino acids. Trimming took off 4 bases at V and 5 bases at J, with 13 bases between the two ends. CDR1 and CDR2 (germline): MDHEN, SYDVKM. The CDR3 bases are TGTGCCAGCAGTTCCCCGCAAAGTGGAGATACGCAGTATTTT. Its protein is CASSSPQSGDTQYF.

This clonotype was recorded many times. V usage is TRBV28 and J usage is TRBJ1-5; D is uncertain. This CDR3 region has 16 residues. The V end was cut by 1 base, the J end by 1 base, with 11 bases between. Germline assignment: CDR1 MDHEN and CDR2 SYDVKM. The DNA for the CDR3 is TGTGCCAGCAGTTTATCGGGTGGGGAAAGCAATCAGCCCCAGCATTTT. Protein sequence: CASSLSGGESNQPQHF.

This clonotype was counted a few times. This chain uses TRBV12-3 or TRBV12-4 with TRBJ1-6, with D perhaps matching TRBD1 (6 bases). V lost 1 base and J lost 7, with 8 bases in between. There are 14 residues in the CDR3. For the CDR3, the DNA is TGTGCCAGCAGTTTAGAGGGGGAGAATTCACCCCTCCACTTT. As protein: CASSLEGENSPLHF.

This clonotype was detected only a few times. V and J are TRBV12-3 or TRBV12-4 and TRBJ1-5; D is undetermined. CDR3 length: 15 residues. Trimming shortened V by 2 bases and J by 5 bases, and 13 bases separated the two germline ends. The CDR3 region is CASSLRGRRDQPQHF. The CDR3 DNA is TGTGCCAGCAGTTTAAGAGGGAGGAGGGATCAGCCCCAGCATTTT.

The sample holds many counts of this clonotype. The genes are TRBV7-2 and TRBJ2-1; TRBD2 is a possible D gene (5 bases). The ends were cut back, 1 base at V and 0 bases at J, with 7 bases in the middle. The CDR3 sequence is 15 residues long. CDR1 is SGHTA, CDR2 FQGNSA, per germline. As DNA, the CDR3 is TGTGCCAGCAGCTTAGTCGGGGTCTCCTACAATGAGCAGTTCTTC. It is translated as CASSLVGVSYNEQFF.

The chain employs TRBV20-1 and TRBJ1-5; D gene uncertain. Looked up from germline, CDR1 is DFQATT and CDR2 is SNEGSKA (reference sequence). Trimming pared 6 bases from V and 7 bases from J, leaving 13 bases between. CDR3 length: 12 residues. The CDR3 here is CSAPSEGQPQHF. CDR3 in DNA: TGCAGTGCCCCTTCAGAGGGCCAGCCCCAGCATTTT.

There are a few counts of this clonotype. This chain uses TRBV29-1 with TRBJ1-2, with D possibly being TRBD1 (6 bases). This CDR3 contains 15 residues. Germline loops: CDR1 SQVTM, CDR2 ANQGSEA. The V end was cut by 0 bases, the J end by 1 base, with 12 bases between. The CDR3 here is CSVEDAGQINYGYTF. In DNA form, the CDR3 reads TGCAGCGTTGAAGATGCCGGACAGATTAACTATGGCTACACCTTC.

This clonotype was detected ten times or more. The chain links TRBV12-3 or TRBV12-4 to TRBJ1-2, with D unclear. Trimming took 7 bases from V and 8 from J, leaving 17 bases between them. The CDR3 length is 13 residues. In DNA form, the CDR3 reads TGTGCCAGCAACATACAGTTGGGAGGCGGCTACACCTTC. It encodes CASNIQLGGGYTF.

This clonotype was counted many times. The genes are TRBV14 and TRBJ2-6, with D unresolved. V was trimmed by 0 bases and J by 2 bases, leaving 2 bases between them. CDR3 length: 14 residues. Germline CDR1 is SGHDN and CDR2 is FVKESK. This CDR3 reads CASSQDTGANVLTF. DNA of the CDR3: TGTGCCAGCAGCCAAGATACTGGGGCCAACGTCCTGACTTTC.

This clonotype was found many times. The chain links TRBV4-2 to TRBJ2-3; TRBD2 agrees at 10 bases. The CDR3 runs 16 residues. Per germline, CDR1 LGHNA and CDR2 YNFKEQ. V lost 0 bases, J lost 4 bases, and 4 bases stayed unmatched. Written as DNA, the CDR3 is TGTGCCAGCAGCCAAGAGTCTAGCGGGAGCGCAGATACGCAGTATTTT. This codes for CASSQESSGSADTQYF.

The chain combines TRBV20-1 with TRBJ2-1; 8 nucleotides agree with TRBD2. This CDR3 has 13 residues. The V gene end was trimmed by 7 bases and the J gene end by 5 bases; junction bases not matched to a gene: 7. Germline V CDR1 and CDR2: DFQATT, SNEGSKA (reference sequence). The DNA of the CDR3 is TGCAGTGGGGGGACTAGTGTCGACAATGAGCAGTTCTTC. Amino acid sequence: CSGGTSVDNEQFF.

This clonotype has at least ten counts. This rearrangement joins TRBV5-5 to TRBJ2-2; D is undetermined. Germline CDR1 is SGHKS and CDR2 is YYEKEE (reference sequence). V was clipped by 4 bases and J by 6 bases, with 7 bases between them. The CDR3 has 12 residues. The CDR3 region has the DNA TGTGCCAGCAGCGCCCCAGCCGGGGAGCTGTTTTTT. Translating gives CASSAPAGELFF.

This clonotype was observed many times. This chain joins TRBV6-2 or TRBV6-3 and TRBJ1-2, with D perhaps matching TRBD1 (5 bases). V was clipped by 8 bases and J by 4 bases, with 17 bases between them. This CDR3 region has 14 residues. CDR1 and CDR2 from the germline V gene are MNHEY and SVGEGT. This CDR3 reads CASQMSWGIYGYTF. CDR3 DNA sequence: TGTGCCAGCCAGATGTCATGGGGGATCTATGGCTACACCTTC.

There are many counts of this clonotype. The gene calls are TRBV27 and TRBJ2-3; 11 bases align to TRBD2. Germline CDR1 MNHEY, CDR2 SMNVEV (reference sequence). Trimming removed 1 base from V and 6 bases from J; junction bases left unmatched: 9. CDR3 length equals 17 residues. The chain's CDR3 is CASSLLIAGGRLDTQYF. The CDR3 DNA reads as TGTGCCAGCAGTTTATTAATAGCGGGAGGGCGGTTGGATACGCAGTATTTT.

This clonotype has ten or more counts. Here the CDR3 DNA reads TGTGCCAGCAGCTCCGGGACTAGCACCAATGAGCAGTTCTTC. It yields the protein CASSSGTSTNEQFF. The V gene is TRBV7-9, the J gene TRBJ2-1, with 9 bases that match TRBD2. The CDR3 has 14 amino acids. Per the germline V gene, CDR1 is SEHNR and CDR2 is FQNEAQ (reference sequence). The V gene end was trimmed by 4 bases and the J gene end by 6 bases; junction bases not matched to a gene: 4.

This clonotype was found many times. This chain links TRBV19 with TRBJ2-7; 9 positions match TRBD1. Germline CDR1 reads LNHDA; CDR2 reads SQIVND (reference sequence). The trim removed 2 bases at V and 2 bases at J, leaving 1 base unmatched. The CDR3 length is 14 residues. This CDR3 is CASSIRQGAYEQYF. The CDR3 DNA follows: TGTGCCAGTAGTATACGACAGGGGGCCTACGAGCAGTACTTC.

This chain uses TRBV20-1 with TRBJ1-6, with 9 bases that match TRBD1. V was pared by 1 base and J by 9 bases, with 4 bases of the junction left unmatched. Germline V gene data show CDR1 as DFQATT and CDR2 as SNEGSKA (reference sequence). CDR3 length equals 14 residues. The chain's CDR3 is CSARGTGDSSPLHF. The CDR3 DNA follows: TGCAGTGCTAGAGGGACAGGGGACTCTTCACCCCTCCACTTT.

At least ten counts were recorded for this clonotype. The rearrangement links TRBV20-1 to TRBJ2-3; no reliable D call. CDR3 size: 17 residues. Germline loops: CDR1 DFQATT, CDR2 SNEGSKA (reference sequence). V lost 1 base and J lost 1, with 18 bases in between. The CDR3: CSARALREQVGTDTQYF. CDR3 nucleotides: TGCAGTGCTAGAGCCCTCCGAGAGCAAGTAGGCACAGATACGCAGTATTTT.

This clonotype was counted at least ten times. This sequence joins TRBV11-2 and TRBJ2-1; the match to TRBD2 covers 10 bases. V shed 0 bases, J shed 9 bases, and the junction held 5 bases outside the gene matches. This CDR3 comprises 15 residues. The germline gives CDR1 SGHAT, CDR2 FQNNGV. CDR3 DNA sequence: TGTGCCAGCAGCTTAGAAAGCGGGAGGGCCGGTGAGCAGTTCTTC. This gives the protein CASSLESGRAGEQFF.

This clonotype was seen many times. The V call is TRBV7-8, the J call TRBJ2-1; D possibly matches TRBD1 or TRBD2 (5 bases each). Trimming took 1 base from V and 5 from J, leaving 12 bases between them. The CDR3 runs 15 residues. CDR1 is SGHVS and CDR2 is FQNEAQ in the germline V gene. The CDR3 spells CASSLGGFLDNEQFF. CDR3 in DNA: TGTGCCAGCAGCTTAGGGGGGTTCTTGGACAATGAGCAGTTCTTC.

The chain carries TRBV5-4 and TRBJ2-7; 10 bases line up with TRBD2. The CDR3 is made up of 18 amino acids. Germline V CDR1 and CDR2: SGHNT, YYREEE (reference sequence). V trimming: 3 bases; J trimming: 3 bases; junction bases outside the gene matches: 15. The CDR3 sequence is CASSSWATRTSGNYEQYF. The CDR3 region has the DNA TGTGCCAGCAGCTCCTGGGCAACCCGGACTAGCGGCAACTACGAGCAGTACTTC.

This clonotype was detected many times. The V call is TRBV20-1, the J call TRBJ2-4; the D is unclear. Trimming removed 0 bases at V and 4 bases at J, with 7 bases between. The germline gives CDR1 DFQATT, CDR2 SNEGSKA (reference sequence). This CDR3 is built from 13 residues. The CDR3 protein is CSARETEKNIQYF. DNA of the CDR3: TGCAGTGCTAGAGAAACAGAAAAAAACATTCAGTACTTC.

Ten or more counts support this clonotype. The chain carries TRBV7-8 and TRBJ1-5; no reliable D call. This CDR3 has 18 residues. V dropped 0 bases and J dropped 2 bases, with 17 bases sitting between them. CDR1 is SGHVS, CDR2 FQNEAQ, per germline. CDR3 DNA: TGTGCCAGCAGCTTAGCTGACTACAGCACCTTTGGCAATCAGCCCCAGCATTTT. This encodes CASSLADYSTFGNQPQHF.

The chain is built from TRBV14 and TRBJ1-1; 8 nucleotides agree with TRBD1. The V gene end was trimmed by 1 base and the J gene end by 5 bases; junction bases not matched to a gene: 9. Germline loops: CDR1 SGHDN, CDR2 FVKESK. The CDR3 covers 16 residues. The CDR3 DNA reads TGTGCCAGCAGCCAAGGAACCACAGGGGGGTTGACTGAAGCTTTCTTT. Amino acid sequence: CASSQGTTGGLTEAFF.

This clonotype was picked up a small number of times. V usage is TRBV5-4 and J usage is TRBJ1-1; D unclear. This CDR3 contains 14 residues. Trimming pared 0 bases from V and 5 bases from J, leaving 11 bases between. Germline CDR1 and CDR2: SGHNT and YYREEE (reference sequence). The CDR3 reads CASSLDSRTTEAFF. CDR3 DNA sequence: TGTGCCAGCAGCTTGGATTCCAGGACGACTGAAGCTTTCTTT.